This T cell receptor (beta chain) derives from a study of T cells in women clearing cervical HPV infection (dated by TCRdb to between 2018 and 2020). Context from the whole study: The cases were about 27 women with histologically confirmed HPV16-related CIN3 or worse, and 2 of these cases were invasive cancers. Nested within Costa Rica's Guanacaste HPV Natural History Study, an exploratory proof-of-principle case-control study compared TCR repertoires across cervical HPV16 outcomes. The approximately 23 controls were women who cleared a single incident HPV16 infection within 12 months without developing precancer or cancer. Blood from cases was collected at the visit at which the lesion was first identified, whereas blood from controls was collected once infection was no longer detected. For cases, the median interval between lesion detection and blood sampling was roughly 140 days, with an interquartile range of roughly 80 to 200 days. In the parent cohort, around 9,500 women aged 18 or older were enrolled in Guanacaste, Costa Rica, during about 1992 to 1995 and were followed for six to seven years. HLA typing was available for only a few women, so HLA type could not be excluded as a confounder. Median age was approximately 36 years in cases versus around 40 in controls, and baseline characteristics did not differ significantly. Five blinded duplicates per group were added as quality controls, so that about 60 samples were obtained: around 50 participants and approximately 10 replicates. Cases and controls were matched on age within five years and on year of sample collection. Points the paper makes about the study in general: T-cell numbers per sample were unknown, so richness differences could reflect varying T-cell content rather than repertoire biology. Random forest classifiers that combined richness and V gene abundances separated cases from controls with an estimated AUC of about 0.8. TCR repertoire richness was significantly higher in CIN3+ cases than in controls across sequencing depths, while evenness did not differ. Whether associations preceded infection or resulted from infection could not be shown with the cross-sectional design, and effector/memory subsets and HPV-specific T cells were not isolated. Cases had lower TRBV6-7 relative abundance than controls (approximately 0.11% versus 0.16%; Bonferroni P = 0.0008).

CDR1 and CDR2, looked up from the germline V gene, are SGHTA and FQGTGA. From cysteine to phenylalanine, the CDR3 is 13 amino acids long. The DNA covers only part of the CDR3, 30 bases in frame from base 1. V lost 5 bases and J lost 2 bases; the stretch between them is 9 bases long. A note on this clone: Its specific antigen is unknown. Sequencing ends 3 residues short of the CDR3 end; the germline J gene provides the rest.

Every participant had a single incident cervical HPV16 infection, and prevalent HPV16 infections were excluded. Cervical HPV DNA was detected by MY09/MY11 PCR and genotyped by dot-blot hybridization. More than 14 mL of heparinized blood were centrifuged, and the buffy coat was split into aliquots, frozen at -30 degrees C, and then kept at -80 degrees C. Genomic DNA was extracted from buffy coat specimens using QIAGEN kits. TCR beta CDR3 regions were amplified by multiplex PCR using the immunoSEQ assay from an average of approximately 1,200 ng genomic DNA per sample. To correct primer bias, the assay used a complete synthetic TCR repertoire to set an amplification baseline. Amplicons were sequenced on the Illumina platform. Processing in the source paper ran as follows. Error correction of the sequences involved clustering with frequency ratios plus a modified nearest-neighbor algorithm, after which the sequences were analyzed in the immunoSEQ Analyzer using IMGT gene definitions. TCR richness and evenness were averaged over 20 rarefaction repeats at each rarefaction depth, excluding samples with fewer sequences than the depth. Wilcoxon rank sum tests with FDR correction were used to compare relative abundances of V, D and J genes between the groups. For the blinded duplicates, the intraclass correlation was over 95% for TCR richness and averaged roughly 75% across roughly 65 gene segments. TCRdb mirrors the immuneACCESS table, restricted to in-frame sequences. Some clones are absent from its copies; in checked studies, under half trace to an unresolved V gene, and the reason for the others is unknown. V, J and clone size are taken as reported in that table, and D and trimming were inferred from the DNA itself. The table for this sample lists 20,000 to 25,000 clones. The ten top clones hold about 6% of the sample.

Sequencing input: blood buffy coat. The rearrangement combines TRBV7-3 with TRBJ2-5, with TRBD2 perhaps the D gene, on 6 matching bases. This clonotype was obtained from a woman aged 18 to 75 with a cervical HPV16 infection that either progressed to CIN3+ or cleared (not recorded which). The CDR3 has the sequence CASSATSQETQYF. The covered CDR3 bases are TGTGCCAGCAGCGCGACTAGTCAAGAGACC.